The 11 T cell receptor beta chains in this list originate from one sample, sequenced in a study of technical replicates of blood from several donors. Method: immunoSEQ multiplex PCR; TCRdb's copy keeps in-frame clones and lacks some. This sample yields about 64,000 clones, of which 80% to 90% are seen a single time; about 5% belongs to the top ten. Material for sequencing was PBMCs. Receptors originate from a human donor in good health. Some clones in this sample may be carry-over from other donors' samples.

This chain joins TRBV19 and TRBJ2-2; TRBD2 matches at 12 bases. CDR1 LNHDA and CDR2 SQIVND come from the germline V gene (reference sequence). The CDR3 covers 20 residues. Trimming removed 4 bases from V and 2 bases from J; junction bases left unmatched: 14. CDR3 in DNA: TGTGCCAGTAGTAAGGCAGTCCTGACTAGCGGGAGAATTAACACCGGGGAGCTGTTTTTT. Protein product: CASSKAVLTSGRINTGELFF.

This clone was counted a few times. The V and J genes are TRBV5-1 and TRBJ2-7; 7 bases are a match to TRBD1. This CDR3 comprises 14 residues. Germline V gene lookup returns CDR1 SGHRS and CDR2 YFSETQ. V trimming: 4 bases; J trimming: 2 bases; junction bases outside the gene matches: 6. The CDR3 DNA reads TGCGCCAGCAGCGCCCTGGGACAGACCTACGAGCAGTACTTC. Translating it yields CASSALGQTYEQYF. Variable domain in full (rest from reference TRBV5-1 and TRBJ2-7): KAGVTQTPRYLIKTRGQQVTLSCSPISGHRSVSWYQQTPGQGLQFLFEYFSETQRNKGNFPGRFSGRQFSNSRSEMNVSTLELGDSALYLCASSALGQTYEQYFGPGTRLTVT.

The CDR3 bases are TGTGCCAGCAGGGGGACAGGGAGCACCGGGGAGCTGTTTTTT. Its protein product is CASRGTGSTGELFF. The chain joins TRBV6-4 to TRBJ2-2; 9 bases are shared with TRBD1. CDR3 length equals 14 residues. CDR1 and CDR2 (germline): MRHNA, SNTAGT. After removal of 6 bases from V and 4 bases from J, the junction contained 3 bases not matched to a gene.

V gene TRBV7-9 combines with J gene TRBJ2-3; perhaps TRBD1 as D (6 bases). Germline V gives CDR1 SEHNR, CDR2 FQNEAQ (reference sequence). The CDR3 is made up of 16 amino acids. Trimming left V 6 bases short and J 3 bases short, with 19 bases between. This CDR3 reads CASRARDTMGTDTQYF. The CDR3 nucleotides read TGTGCCAGCAGGGCCCGGGACACCATGGGGACAGATACGCAGTATTTT.

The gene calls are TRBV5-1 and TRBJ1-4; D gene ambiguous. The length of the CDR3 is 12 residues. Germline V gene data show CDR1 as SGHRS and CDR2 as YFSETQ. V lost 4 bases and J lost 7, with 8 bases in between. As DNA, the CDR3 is TGCGCCAGCAGCCTCGGTGGTGAAAAACTGTTTTTT. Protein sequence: CASSLGGEKLFF.

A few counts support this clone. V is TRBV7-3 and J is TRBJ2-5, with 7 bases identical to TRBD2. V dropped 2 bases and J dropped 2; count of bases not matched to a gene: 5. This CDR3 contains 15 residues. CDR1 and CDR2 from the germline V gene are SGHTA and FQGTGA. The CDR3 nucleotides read TGTGCCAGCAGCTTATTTATCGGGAGGCAAGAGACCCAGTACTTC. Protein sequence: CASSLFIGRQETQYF. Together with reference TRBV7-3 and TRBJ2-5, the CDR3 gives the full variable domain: GAGVSQTPSNKVTEKGKYVELRCDPISGHTALYWYRQSLGQGPEFLIYFQGTGAADDSGLPNDRFFAVRPEGSVSTLKIQRTERGDSAVYLCASSLFIGRQETQYFGPGTRLLVL.

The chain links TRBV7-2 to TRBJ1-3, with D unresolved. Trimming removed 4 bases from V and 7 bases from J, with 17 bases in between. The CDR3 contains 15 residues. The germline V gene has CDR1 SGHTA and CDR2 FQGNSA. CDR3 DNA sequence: TGTGCCAGCAGCTCGTCGTGGGCGATAAGGAACACCATATATTTT. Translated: CASSSSWAIRNTIYF.

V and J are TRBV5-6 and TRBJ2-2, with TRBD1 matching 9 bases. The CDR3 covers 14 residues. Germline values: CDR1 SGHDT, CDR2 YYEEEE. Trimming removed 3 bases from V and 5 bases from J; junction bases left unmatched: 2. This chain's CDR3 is CASSYGTGTGELFF. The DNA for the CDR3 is TGTGCCAGCAGCTATGGGACAGGGACCGGGGAGCTGTTTTTT.

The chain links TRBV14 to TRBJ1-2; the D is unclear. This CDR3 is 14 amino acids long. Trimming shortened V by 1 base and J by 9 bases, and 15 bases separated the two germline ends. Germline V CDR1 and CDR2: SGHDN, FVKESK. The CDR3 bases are TGTGCCAGCAGCCAAGTAGGACTGAGTATGAGCTACACCTTC. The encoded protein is CASSQVGLSMSYTF.

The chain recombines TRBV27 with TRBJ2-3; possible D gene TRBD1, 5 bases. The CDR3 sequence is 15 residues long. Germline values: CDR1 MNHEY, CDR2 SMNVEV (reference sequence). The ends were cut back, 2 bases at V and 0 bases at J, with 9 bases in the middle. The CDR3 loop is CASSLRGLSTDTQYF. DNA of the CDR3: TGTGCCAGCAGTTTAAGGGGCCTTAGCACAGATACGCAGTATTTT.

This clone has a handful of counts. The CDR3 DNA is TGCGCCATAGGGACTAGCGGGAGAGAAACCGGGGAGCTGTTTTTT. As protein: CAIGTSGRETGELFF. The chain links TRBV10-2 to TRBJ2-2; 14 bases align to TRBD2. Germline V lookup: CDR1 WSHSY, CDR2 SAAADI. The CDR3 spans 15 residues. Unmatched junction bases numbered 6, after V lost 10 bases and J lost 5 bases.